The 7 T cell receptor beta chains reported below all come from one sample, sequenced in a study of blood T cells in healthy people across ages. A second 7 to 11 cycle PCR used barcoded and J-beta primers. MiXCR, run by TCRdb on the 5' RACE reads, gives a single entry per CDR3 protein. This table has hundreds of thousands of distinct CDR3 sequences, 40% to 45% appearing once. Sequencing input: blood. The source of these receptors is a man at least 80 years old in good health.

V gene TRBV21-1 combines with J gene TRBJ2-1. TRBV21-1 is tagged as a pseudogene. The CDR3 extends over 12 amino acids. This chain's CDR3 is CASSTENNEQFF. The CDR3 bases are TGTGCCAGCAGCACAGAAAACAATGAGCAGTTCTTC.

The V call is TRBV7-2, the J call TRBJ2-1; a weak D match, TRBD2 (6 bases). Trimming shortened V by 5 bases and J by 5 bases, and 19 bases separated the two germline ends. This CDR3 has 16 amino acids. CDR1 is SGHTA and CDR2 is FQGNSA in the germline V gene. The CDR3 nucleotides are TGTGCCAGCAGCCCTCCGGGACTCACAAAAAACAATGAGCAGTTCTTC. Its protein is CASSPPGLTKNNEQFF.

As concerns this clonotype: A much bigger clone sits one base away, suggesting this may be a read error. The V gene is TRBV4-2, the J gene TRBJ2-3, with D perhaps matching TRBD2 (5 bases). The CDR3 sequence is 15 residues long. Germline V gene lookup returns CDR1 LGHNA and CDR2 YNFKEQ. The CDR3: CANSQNPNSADTQYF. CDR3 nucleotides: TGTGCCAACAGCCAAAACCCCAATAGCGCAGATACGCAGTATTTT.

The rearrangement uses TRBV12-3 or TRBV12-4 and TRBJ2-7, with D possibly called TRBD1 or TRBD2 (5 bases each). The CDR3 is 15 residues long. V gave up 0 bases and J gave up 1 base, with 10 bases separating them. The CDR3, as DNA: TGTGCCAGCAGTTTAGCGGGGGTAGGATCCTACGAGCAGTACTTC. This translates into CASSLAGVGSYEQYF.

This clonotype has more than one count but fewer than ten. V gene TRBV2 combines with J gene TRBJ2-3, with D perhaps matching TRBD1 or TRBD2 (5 bases each). This CDR3 is built from 15 residues. Deletions cut 2 bases from V and 2 bases from J, with 11 bases between. Germline assignment: CDR1 SNHLY and CDR2 FYNNEI. The CDR3 loop reads CASSERGWSTDTQYF. CDR3 in DNA: TGTGCCAGCAGTGAACGGGGCTGGTCCACAGATACGCAGTATTTT.

This chain uses TRBV6-2 or TRBV6-3 with TRBJ1-5; D not resolved. This CDR3 has 13 amino acids. The ends were cut back, 5 bases at V and 2 bases at J, with 7 bases in the middle. Germline loops: CDR1 MNHEY, CDR2 SVGEGT. The CDR3 nucleotides read TGTGCCAGCAGTAGAACGGGCAATCAGCCCCAGCATTTT. It yields the protein CASSRTGNQPQHF.

The chain uses TRBV7-2 and TRBJ2-1, with D tentatively TRBD2 (5 bases). The CDR3 contains 12 residues. Between the trimmed V and J ends, which lost 5 bases and 9 bases, there was a span of 11 bases. Germline V gene lookup returns CDR1 SGHTA and CDR2 FQGNSA. CDR3 sequence reads: CASSATRGEQFF. The CDR3, as DNA: TGTGCCAGCAGCGCCACCCGGGGTGAGCAGTTCTTC. Looking up the rest from reference TRBV7-2 and TRBJ2-1 gives the full variable domain: GAGVSQSPSNKVTEKGKDVELRCDPISGHTALYWYRQSLGQGLEFLIYFQGNSAPDKSGLPSDRFSAERTGGSVSTLTIQRTQQEDSAVYLCASSATRGEQFFGPGTRLTVL.